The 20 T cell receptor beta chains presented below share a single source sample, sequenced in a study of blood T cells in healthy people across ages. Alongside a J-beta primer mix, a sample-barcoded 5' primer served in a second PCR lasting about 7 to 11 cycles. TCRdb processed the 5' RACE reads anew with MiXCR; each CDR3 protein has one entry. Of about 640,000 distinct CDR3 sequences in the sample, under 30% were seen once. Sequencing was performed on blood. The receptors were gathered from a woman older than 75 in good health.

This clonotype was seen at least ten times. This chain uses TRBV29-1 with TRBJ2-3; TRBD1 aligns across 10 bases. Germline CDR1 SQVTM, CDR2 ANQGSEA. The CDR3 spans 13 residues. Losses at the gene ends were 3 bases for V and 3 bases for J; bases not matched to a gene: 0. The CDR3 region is CSVEGQGTDTQYF. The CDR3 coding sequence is TGCAGCGTTGAGGGACAGGGGACAGATACGCAGTATTTT.

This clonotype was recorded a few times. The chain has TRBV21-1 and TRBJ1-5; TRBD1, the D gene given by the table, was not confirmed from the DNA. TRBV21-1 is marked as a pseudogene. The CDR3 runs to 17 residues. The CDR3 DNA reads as TGTGCCAGCAGCAAAGGGGACAGGGACTATAGCAATCAGCCCCAGCATTTT. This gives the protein CASSKGDRDYSNQPQHF.

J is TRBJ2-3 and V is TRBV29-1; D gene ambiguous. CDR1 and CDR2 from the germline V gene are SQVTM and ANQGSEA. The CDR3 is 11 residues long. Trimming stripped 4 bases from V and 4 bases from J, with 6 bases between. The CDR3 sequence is CSVAPPDTQYF. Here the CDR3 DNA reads TGCAGCGTTGCCCCTCCAGATACGCAGTATTTT.

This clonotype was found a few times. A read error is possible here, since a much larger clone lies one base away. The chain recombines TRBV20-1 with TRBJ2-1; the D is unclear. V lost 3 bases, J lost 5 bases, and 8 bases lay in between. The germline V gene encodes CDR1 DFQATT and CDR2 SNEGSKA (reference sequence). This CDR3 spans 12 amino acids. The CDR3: CSASKVNNEQFF. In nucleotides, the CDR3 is TGCAGTGCTAGTAAGGTGAACAATGAGCAGTTCTTC.

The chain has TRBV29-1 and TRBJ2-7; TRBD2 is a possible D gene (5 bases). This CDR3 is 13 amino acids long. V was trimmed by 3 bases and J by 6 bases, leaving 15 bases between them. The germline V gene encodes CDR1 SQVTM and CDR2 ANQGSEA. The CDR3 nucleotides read TGCAGCGTTGATACGGGGTTCGTGGTCGAGCAGTACTTC. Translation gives CSVDTGFVVEQYF.

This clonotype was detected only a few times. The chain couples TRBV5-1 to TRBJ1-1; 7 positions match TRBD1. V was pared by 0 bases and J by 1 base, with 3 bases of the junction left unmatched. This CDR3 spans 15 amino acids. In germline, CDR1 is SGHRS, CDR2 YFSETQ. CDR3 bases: TGCGCCAGCAGCTTGGAAGGACAGGAGAACACTGAAGCTTTCTTT. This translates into CASSLEGQENTEAFF.

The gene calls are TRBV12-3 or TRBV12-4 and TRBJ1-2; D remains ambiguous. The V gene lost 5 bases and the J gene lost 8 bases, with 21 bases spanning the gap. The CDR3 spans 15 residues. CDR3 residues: CASSAVGRILRGYTF. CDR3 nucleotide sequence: TGTGCCAGCAGTGCGGTCGGCAGGATCCTACGGGGCTACACCTTC.

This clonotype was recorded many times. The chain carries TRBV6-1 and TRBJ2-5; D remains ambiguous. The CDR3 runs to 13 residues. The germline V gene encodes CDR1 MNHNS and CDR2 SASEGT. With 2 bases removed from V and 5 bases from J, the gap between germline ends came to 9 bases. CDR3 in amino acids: CASSELARETQYF. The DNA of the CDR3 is TGTGCCAGCAGTGAATTAGCCCGGGAGACCCAGTACTTC.

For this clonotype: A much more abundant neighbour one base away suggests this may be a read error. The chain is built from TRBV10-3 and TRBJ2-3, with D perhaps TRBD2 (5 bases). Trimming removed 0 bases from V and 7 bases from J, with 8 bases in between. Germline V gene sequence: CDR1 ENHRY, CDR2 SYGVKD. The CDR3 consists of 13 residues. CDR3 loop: CAISESRRNTQYF. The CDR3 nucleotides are TGTGCCATCAGTGAGTCGAGGAGGAATACGCAGTATTTT.

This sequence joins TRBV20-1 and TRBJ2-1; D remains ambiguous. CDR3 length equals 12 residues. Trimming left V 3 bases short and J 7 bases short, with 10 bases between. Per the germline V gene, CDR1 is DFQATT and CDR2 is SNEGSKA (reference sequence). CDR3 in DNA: TGCAGTGCTAGTTCAGGCCCTAATGAGCAGTTCTTC. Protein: CSASSGPNEQFF.

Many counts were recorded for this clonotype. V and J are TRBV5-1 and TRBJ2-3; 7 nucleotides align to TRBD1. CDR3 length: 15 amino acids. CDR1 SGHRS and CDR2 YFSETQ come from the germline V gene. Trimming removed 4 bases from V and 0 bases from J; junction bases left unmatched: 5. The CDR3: CASSNDRASTDTQYF. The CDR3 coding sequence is TGCGCCAGCAGCAACGACAGGGCTAGCACAGATACGCAGTATTTT. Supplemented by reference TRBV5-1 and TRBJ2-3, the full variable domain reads KAGVTQTPRYLIKTRGQQVTLSCSPISGHRSVSWYQQTPGQGLQFLFEYFSETQRNKGNFPGRFSGRQFSNSRSEMNVSTLELGDSALYLCASSNDRASTDTQYFGPGTRLTVL.

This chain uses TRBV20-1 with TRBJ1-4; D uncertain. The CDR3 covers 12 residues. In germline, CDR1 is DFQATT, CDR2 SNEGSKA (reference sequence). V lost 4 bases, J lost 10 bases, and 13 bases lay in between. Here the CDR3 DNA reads TGCAGTGCTACCTTGGTCGAGGGAAAACTGTTTTTT. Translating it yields CSATLVEGKLFF.

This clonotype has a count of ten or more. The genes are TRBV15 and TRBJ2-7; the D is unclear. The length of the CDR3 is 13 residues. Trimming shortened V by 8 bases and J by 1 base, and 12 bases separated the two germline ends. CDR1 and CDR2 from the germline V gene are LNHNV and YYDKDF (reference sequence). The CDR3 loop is CATRRTDSYEQYF. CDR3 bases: TGTGCCACCCGAAGGACGGATTCCTACGAGCAGTACTTC.

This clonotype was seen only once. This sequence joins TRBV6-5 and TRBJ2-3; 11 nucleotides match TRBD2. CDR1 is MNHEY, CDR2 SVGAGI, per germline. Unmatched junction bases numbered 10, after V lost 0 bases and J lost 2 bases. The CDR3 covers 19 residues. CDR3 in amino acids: CASSYSKLASGGNTDTQYF. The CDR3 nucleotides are TGTGCCAGCAGTTACTCGAAGCTGGCTAGCGGGGGGAACACAGATACGCAGTATTTT.

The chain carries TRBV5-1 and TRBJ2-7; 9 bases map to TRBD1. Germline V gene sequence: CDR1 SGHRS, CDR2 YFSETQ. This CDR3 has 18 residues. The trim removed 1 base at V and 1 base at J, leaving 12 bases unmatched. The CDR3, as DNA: TGCGCCAGCAGCTTGTGGGCCACCGGGACAGGGTTTTCCTACGAGCAGTACTTC. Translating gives CASSLWATGTGFSYEQYF.

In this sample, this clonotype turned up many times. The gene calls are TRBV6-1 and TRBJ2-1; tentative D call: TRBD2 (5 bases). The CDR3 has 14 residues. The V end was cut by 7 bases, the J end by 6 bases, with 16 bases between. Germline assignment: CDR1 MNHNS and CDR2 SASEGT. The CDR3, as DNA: TGTGCCAGCATCCCCGAGGGAGTCCCCAATGAGCAGTTCTTC. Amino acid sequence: CASIPEGVPNEQFF.

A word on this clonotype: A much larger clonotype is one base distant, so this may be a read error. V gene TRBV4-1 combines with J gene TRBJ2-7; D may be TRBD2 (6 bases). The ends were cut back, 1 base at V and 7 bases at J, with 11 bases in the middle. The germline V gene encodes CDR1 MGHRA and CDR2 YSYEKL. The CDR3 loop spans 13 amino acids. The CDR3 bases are TGCGCCAGCAGCCAAGGCGGGGTCCGGGAGCAGTACTTC. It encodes CASSQGGVREQYF.

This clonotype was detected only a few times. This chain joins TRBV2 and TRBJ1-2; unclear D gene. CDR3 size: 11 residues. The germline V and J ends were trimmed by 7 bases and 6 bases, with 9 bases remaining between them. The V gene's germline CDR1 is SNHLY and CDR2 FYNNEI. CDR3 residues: CASINRDGYTF. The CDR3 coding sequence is TGTGCCAGCATTAATAGAGATGGCTACACCTTC. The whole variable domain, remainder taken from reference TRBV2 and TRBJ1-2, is EPEVTQTPSHQVTQMGQEVILRCVPISNHLYFYWYRQILGQKVEFLVSFYNNEISEKSEIFDDQFSVERPDGSNFTLKIRSTKLEDSAMYFCASINRDGYTFGSGTRLTVV.

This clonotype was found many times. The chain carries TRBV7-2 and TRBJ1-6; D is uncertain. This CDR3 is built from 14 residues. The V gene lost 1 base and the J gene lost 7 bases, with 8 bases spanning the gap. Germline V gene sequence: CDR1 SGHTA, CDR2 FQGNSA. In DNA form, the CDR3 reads TGTGCCAGCAGCTTAGAGGGAAACAATTCACCCCTCCACTTT. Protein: CASSLEGNNSPLHF.

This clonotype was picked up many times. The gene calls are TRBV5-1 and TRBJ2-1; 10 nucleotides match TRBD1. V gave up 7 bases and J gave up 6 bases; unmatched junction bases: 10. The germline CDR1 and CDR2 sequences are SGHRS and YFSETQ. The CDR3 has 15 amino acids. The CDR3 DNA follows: TGCGCCAGCCAGCCCACGGGACAGGGGTCCAATGAGCAGTTCTTC. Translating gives CASQPTGQGSNEQFF.